This T cell receptor (beta chain) was sequenced in a study of yellow fever vaccine responses in identical twins. Overall study findings and caveats: Twins' vaccine T cell responses reportedly seemed partly convergent and partly personalized.

Comments on this clonotype: Its cognate antigen is unknown.

This CDR3 comprises 15 residues. V lost 5 bases to trimming and J lost 2 bases; unmatched junction nucleotides: 3. In germline, CDR1 is SGHTA, CDR2 FQGNSA. TCRdb itself ran the RT-PCR reads through MiXCR, one entry per CDR3 protein. This sample has about 950 distinct CDR3 sequences, with roughly 88% found just once. V and J are TRBV7-2 and TRBJ2-1; 10 bases agree with TRBD2. This TCR was recovered from a female donor who received the yellow fever vaccine. The sequenced sample was T cells from blood (PBMCs), unsorted or a sorted subset (not recorded which), obtained before or after yellow fever vaccination (not recorded which). The CDR3 region has the DNA TGTGCCAGCAGCACAACTAGCGGGGCCTACAATGAGCAGTTCTTC. Amino acid sequence: CASSTTSGAYNEQFF.